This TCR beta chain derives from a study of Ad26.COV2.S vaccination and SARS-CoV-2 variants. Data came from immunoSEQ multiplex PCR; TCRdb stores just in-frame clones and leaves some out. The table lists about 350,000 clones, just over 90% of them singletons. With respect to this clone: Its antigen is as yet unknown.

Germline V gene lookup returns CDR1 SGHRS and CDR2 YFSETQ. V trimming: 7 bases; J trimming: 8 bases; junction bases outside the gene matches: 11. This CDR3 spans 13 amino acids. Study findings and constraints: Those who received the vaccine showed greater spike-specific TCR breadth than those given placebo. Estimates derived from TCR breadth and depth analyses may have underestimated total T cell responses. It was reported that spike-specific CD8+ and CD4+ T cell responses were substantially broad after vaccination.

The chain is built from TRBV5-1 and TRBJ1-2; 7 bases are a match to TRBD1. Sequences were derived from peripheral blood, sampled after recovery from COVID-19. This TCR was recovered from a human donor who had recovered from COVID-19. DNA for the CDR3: TGCGCCAGCGCCGAAACAGGGGTTCAGGGCTACACCTTC. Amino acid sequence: CASAETGVQGYTF.